This TCR beta chain was identified during a study of cytomegalovirus exposure and HLA in healthy donors. This clone came up a few times. Germline V lookup: CDR1 ENHRY, CDR2 SYGVKD. J lost 5 bases, V lost 0 bases, and 4 bases had no gene match. The CDR3 runs to 16 residues. Both 60 Vbeta primers and 13 Jbeta primers went into the PCR. Some clones are missing from TCRdb's copy, which holds only in-frame ones; the method was immunoSEQ multiplex PCR. This sample has around 200,000 clones, with 84% found just once. V is TRBV10-3 and J is TRBJ2-3, with TRBD2 matching 11 bases. The specimen sequenced was PBMCs. The sequence was collected from a girl aged 2-9 years in good health and CMV-seropositive. The CDR3 loop reads CAISESLAGAGDTQYF. The CDR3 region has the DNA TGTGCCATCAGTGAGTCACTAGCGGGAGCAGGAGATACGCAGTATTTT.